A single sample gave rise to the 20 T cell receptor beta chains below, sequenced in a study of cytomegalovirus exposure and HLA in healthy donors. Amplification used 60 Vbeta primers and 13 Jbeta primers. Measured with immunoSEQ multiplex PCR; TCRdb has only the in-frame clones, and not every one. Of tens of thousands of clones listed, around 70% are singletons. Sequencing was performed on PBMCs. The origin of the receptors is a woman younger than 45 in good health and CMV-seronegative.

The chain carries TRBV5-1 and TRBJ1-1; the D is unclear. The CDR3 length is 14 residues. Germline V lookup: CDR1 SGHRS, CDR2 YFSETQ. Trimming took 2 bases from V and 0 from J, leaving 8 bases between them. DNA of the CDR3: TGCGCCAGCAGCTTCCCGGGAGTGAACACTGAAGCTTTCTTT. Its translation is CASSFPGVNTEAFF.

This clone has just a few counts. The J gene is TRBJ2-3, the V gene TRBV30; no clear D. The V gene's germline CDR1 is GTSNPN and CDR2 SVGIG (reference sequence). The germline V and J ends were trimmed by 5 bases and 8 bases, with 8 bases remaining between them. The length of the CDR3 is 10 residues. CDR3 bases: TGTGCCTGGCGCGGCGGTACGCAGTATTTT. Translating it yields CAWRGGTQYF. Together with reference TRBV30 and TRBJ2-3, the CDR3 gives the full variable domain: SQTIHQWPATLVQPVGSPLSLECTVEGTSNPNLYWYRQAAGRGLQLLFYSVGIGQISSEVPQNLSASRPQDRQFILSSKKLLLSDSGFYLCAWRGGTQYFGPGTRLTVL.

The chain links TRBV5-1 to TRBJ2-2; 16 bases are shared with TRBD2. The germline gives CDR1 SGHRS, CDR2 YFSETQ. After removal of 0 bases from V and 5 bases from J, the junction contained 7 bases not matched to a gene. The CDR3 length is 19 residues. The CDR3 DNA reads as TGCGCCAGCAGCTTGGCGGGACTAGCGGGGGGGCCGCGGACCGGGGAGCTGTTTTTT. Residues: CASSLAGLAGGPRTGELFF.

This clone appeared a few times. The V gene is TRBV19, the J gene TRBJ1-1; 8 bases align to TRBD1. The CDR3 length is 15 residues. Germline V gives CDR1 LNHDA, CDR2 SQIVND (reference sequence). V trimming: 9 bases; J trimming: 4 bases; junction bases outside the gene matches: 13. The DNA for the CDR3 is TGTGCCAGCTTAGTCTCAGGGGGCGCGGGCACTGAAGCTTTCTTT. It encodes CASLVSGGAGTEAFF.

This clone has a count of ten or more. This rearrangement joins TRBV5-1 to TRBJ2-7; 11 positions match TRBD1. The CDR3 length is 14 residues. Germline CDR1 reads SGHRS; CDR2 reads YFSETQ. V gave up 6 bases and J gave up 6 bases; unmatched junction bases: 8. The CDR3 DNA sequence: TGCGCCAGCACCGGACAGGGGGCTACGGGCGAGCAGTACTTC. It codes for CASTGQGATGEQYF.

The chain recombines TRBV5-4 with TRBJ2-7, with a weak D call TRBD1 (6 bases). The germline V and J ends were trimmed by 2 bases and 0 bases, with 12 bases remaining between them. The CDR3 is made up of 15 amino acids. In germline, CDR1 is SGHNT, CDR2 YYREEE (reference sequence). CDR3 DNA sequence: TGTGCCAGCAGCTTCAGGGGCCGAGGCTCCTACGAGCAGTACTTC. It is translated as CASSFRGRGSYEQYF.

This clone was seen more than once but under ten times. V usage is TRBV5-6 and J usage is TRBJ1-4, with TRBD1 matching 9 bases. V dropped 4 bases and J dropped 3; count of bases not matched to a gene: 4. The germline CDR1 and CDR2 sequences are SGHDT and YYEEEE. This CDR3 is built from 15 residues. For the CDR3, the DNA is TGTGCCAGCAGCCAACAGGGGGCACCTAATGAAAAACTGTTTTTT. It is translated as CASSQQGAPNEKLFF.

This clone has just a few counts. The chain uses TRBV7-2 and TRBJ2-3; D not resolved. This CDR3 comprises 13 residues. Germline V gene data show CDR1 as SGHTA and CDR2 as FQGNSA. V was trimmed by 5 bases and J by 5 bases, leaving 11 bases between them. The CDR3 DNA sequence: TGTGCCAGCAGCCCGAGTATTGAAGATACGCAGTATTTT. The encoded protein is CASSPSIEDTQYF. The entire variable domain, with the rest obtained from reference TRBV7-2 and TRBJ2-3, is as follows: GAGVSQSPSNKVTEKGKDVELRCDPISGHTALYWYRQSLGQGLEFLIYFQGNSAPDKSGLPSDRFSAERTGGSVSTLTIQRTQQEDSAVYLCASSPSIEDTQYFGPGTRLTVL.

This clone was observed a handful of times. The J gene is TRBJ2-7, the V gene TRBV6-1; 9 bases are a match to TRBD2. Germline V gene lookup returns CDR1 MNHNS and CDR2 SASEGT. Losses at the gene ends were 3 bases for V and 0 bases for J; bases not matched to a gene: 3. The CDR3 has 15 amino acids. CDR3 sequence: CASSDIAGDSYEQYF. The CDR3 DNA reads as TGTGCCAGCAGTGATATAGCGGGGGACTCCTACGAGCAGTACTTC.

This chain links TRBV5-1 with TRBJ2-3; 11 nucleotides align to TRBD1. There are 14 residues in the CDR3. V lost 4 bases, J lost 6 bases, and 4 bases stayed unmatched. CDR1 is SGHRS, CDR2 YFSETQ, per germline. The CDR3 reads CASSPGQGEDTQYF. The CDR3 DNA reads as TGCGCCAGCAGCCCGGGACAGGGGGAGGATACGCAGTATTTT.

The gene calls are TRBV18 and TRBJ1-1, with TRBD1 identical over 8 bases. Germline V gene lookup returns CDR1 KGHSH and CDR2 LQKENI. The V gene end was trimmed by 5 bases and the J gene end by 0 bases; junction bases not matched to a gene: 5. CDR3 length: 15 amino acids. This chain's CDR3 is CASSLGQAMNTEAFF. The CDR3 coding sequence is TGTGCCAGCTCATTGGGACAGGCGATGAACACTGAAGCTTTCTTT. Supplemented by reference TRBV18 and TRBJ1-1, the full variable domain reads NAGVMQNPRHLVRRRGQEARLRCSPMKGHSHVYWYRQLPEEGLKFMVYLQKENIIDESGMPKERFSAEFPKEGPSILRIQQVVRGDSAAYFCASSLGQAMNTEAFFGQGTRLTVV.

The rearrangement links TRBV19 to TRBJ2-3; D ambiguous. The CDR3 runs 10 residues. The germline V gene encodes CDR1 LNHDA and CDR2 SQIVND (reference sequence). The V and J ends lost 8 bases and 7 bases respectively, with 7 bases between them. CDR3 coding DNA: TGTGCCAGTGGGCAGAATACGCAGTATTTT. This gives the protein CASGQNTQYF.

The rearrangement uses TRBV7-8 and TRBJ1-1; tentatively, D is TRBD1 (6 bases). The germline V and J ends were trimmed by 0 bases and 1 base, with 12 bases remaining between them. Germline V gene data show CDR1 as SGHVS and CDR2 as FQNEAQ. CDR3 length: 16 amino acids. CDR3 region: CASSLAWRGGNTEAFF. In DNA form, the CDR3 reads TGTGCCAGCAGCTTAGCTTGGAGGGGGGGGAACACTGAAGCTTTCTTT. The complete variable domain, with remaining parts taken from reference TRBV7-8 and TRBJ1-1, reads GAGVSQSPRYKVAKRGQDVALRCDPISGHVSLFWYQQALGQGPEFLTYFQNEAQLDKSGLPSDRFFAERPEGSVSTLKIQRTQQEDSAVYLCASSLAWRGGNTEAFFGQGTRLTVV.

The chain is built from TRBV5-1 and TRBJ1-4; no clear D. The CDR3 has 14 amino acids. Germline V gene data show CDR1 as SGHRS and CDR2 as YFSETQ. Trimming left V 10 bases short and J 2 bases short, with 15 bases between. CDR3: CASQEEDTNEKLFF. DNA of the CDR3: TGCGCCTCCCAGGAGGAGGACACTAATGAAAAACTGTTTTTT.

This chain joins TRBV25-1 and TRBJ2-7, with 9 bases that match TRBD1. The CDR3 extends over 14 amino acids. V gave up 4 bases and J gave up 2 bases; unmatched junction bases: 3. Germline CDR1 and CDR2: MGHDK and SYGVNS. Written as DNA, the CDR3 is TGTGCCAGCAGTGGCGGGACAGGGCCCTACGAGCAGTACTTC. This encodes CASSGGTGPYEQYF.

This chain joins TRBV5-1 and TRBJ1-1, with 7 bases that match TRBD1. From germline, CDR1 is SGHRS and CDR2 YFSETQ. Trimming at V came to 4 bases and at J to 3 bases, leaving 3 bases not matched to a gene. The CDR3 totals 13 residues. CDR3 protein: CASSETGDTEAFF. In nucleotides, the CDR3 is TGCGCCAGCAGCGAAACAGGGGACACTGAAGCTTTCTTT. The full variable domain, with the rest looked up from reference TRBV5-1 and TRBJ1-1, is KAGVTQTPRYLIKTRGQQVTLSCSPISGHRSVSWYQQTPGQGLQFLFEYFSETQRNKGNFPGRFSGRQFSNSRSEMNVSTLELGDSALYLCASSETGDTEAFFGQGTRLTVV.

The gene calls are TRBV9 and TRBJ1-1, with D hard to call. The germline gives CDR1 SGDLS, CDR2 YYNGEE. The CDR3 spans 14 residues. Trimming stripped 4 bases from V and 5 bases from J, with 15 bases between. CDR3 nucleotides: TGTGCCAGCAGCCCCCATGAGGGTAGTACTGAAGCTTTCTTT. It yields the protein CASSPHEGSTEAFF.

This sequence joins TRBV29-1 and TRBJ2-1; D call uncertain. The CDR3 covers 12 residues. Germline values: CDR1 SQVTM, CDR2 ANQGSEA. Trimming shortened V by 3 bases and J by 4 bases, and 7 bases separated the two germline ends. CDR3 DNA: TGCAGCGTTGATTCCCTTTACAATGAGCAGTTCTTC. Translated, it gives CSVDSLYNEQFF.

This clone occurred once. The V call is TRBV10-3, the J call TRBJ1-2, with 7 bases aligning to TRBD1. The CDR3 contains 18 residues. The germline V gene encodes CDR1 ENHRY and CDR2 SYGVKD. Trimming cost V 7 bases and J 0 bases; bases outside gene matches: 17. In DNA, the CDR3 is TGTGCCATCACAGCTCAGGTCCCCCAACAGGGGACTAACTATGGCTACACCTTC. Amino acids: CAITAQVPQQGTNYGYTF.

The V call is TRBV6-1, the J call TRBJ1-3; 7 bases align to TRBD1. The CDR3 totals 14 residues. CDR1 and CDR2 (germline): MNHNS, SASEGT. With 7 bases clipped from V and 6 bases from J, the junction kept 9 bases outside the gene matches. This CDR3 reads CASTLDRDINTIYF. The DNA for the CDR3 is TGTGCCAGCACATTAGACAGGGATATAAACACCATATATTTT.